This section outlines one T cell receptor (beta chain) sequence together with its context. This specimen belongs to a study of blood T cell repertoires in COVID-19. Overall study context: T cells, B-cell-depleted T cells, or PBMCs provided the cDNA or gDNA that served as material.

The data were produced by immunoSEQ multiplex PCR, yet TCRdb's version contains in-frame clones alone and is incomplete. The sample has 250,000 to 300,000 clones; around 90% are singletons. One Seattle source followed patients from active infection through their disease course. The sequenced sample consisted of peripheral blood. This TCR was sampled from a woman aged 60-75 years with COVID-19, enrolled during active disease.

CDR3 bases: TGTGCCAGCAGATCTACCGGGGAGCTGTTTTTT. Translation: CASRSTGELFF. The chain couples TRBV11-3 to TRBJ2-2, with D hard to call. This CDR3 has 11 residues. Trimming took 6 bases from V and 5 from J, leaving 4 bases between them. In germline, CDR1 is SGHNT, CDR2 YENEEA.